The 9 T cell receptor beta chains in this list originate from one sample, sequenced in a study of T cells after yellow fever vaccination. TCRdb re-called the 5' RACE reads through MiXCR, storing one row per CDR3 protein. The sample holds about 580,000 distinct CDR3 sequences, approximately 16% seen once. The specimen comprised PBMCs, sampled 4 to 5 days after the first yellow fever vaccination. The source of these receptors is a man aged 18 to 30 who received the YFV17D yellow fever vaccine.

This chain links TRBV4-3 with TRBJ1-2, with 7 bases fitting TRBD1. V was pared by 0 bases and J by 8 bases, with 9 bases of the junction left unmatched. The CDR3 extends over 15 amino acids. Germline V gene data show CDR1 as LGHNA and CDR2 as YSLEER. The CDR3 coding sequence is TGCGCCAGCAGCCAAGATGTTGACAGGGCGGGAGGCTACACCTTC. This codes for CASSQDVDRAGGYTF.

The chain is built from TRBV6-5 and TRBJ2-5, with D perhaps TRBD2 (5 bases). Germline V gene sequence: CDR1 MNHEY, CDR2 SVGAGI. Trimming took off 0 bases at V and 1 base at J, with 15 bases between the two ends. This CDR3 comprises 17 residues. The CDR3 DNA reads TGTGCCAGCAGTTACTCCCTTCAGCAACGGGGCCAAGAGACCCAGTACTTC. Its translation: CASSYSLQQRGQETQYF.

The chain links TRBV6-6 to TRBJ1-2; no reliable D call. The CDR3 length is 12 residues. Trimming took 7 bases from V and 2 from J, leaving 8 bases between them. Germline CDR1 reads MNHNY; CDR2 reads SVGAGI (reference sequence). CDR3 sequence: CASNAYNYGYTF. The CDR3 nucleotides read TGTGCCAGCAACGCCTACAACTATGGCTACACCTTC.

This clonotype was counted only a few times. V gene TRBV4-3 combines with J gene TRBJ2-5; D possibly corresponds to TRBD1 (7 bases). V was clipped by 7 bases and J by 4 bases, with 16 bases between them. The CDR3 is 14 amino acids. The V gene's germline CDR1 is LGHNA and CDR2 YSLEER. CDR3 protein: CASKVRGTLETQYF. CDR3 nucleotides: TGCGCCAGCAAGGTCAGGGGGACTTTAGAGACCCAGTACTTC.

The chain employs TRBV15 and TRBJ2-6, with D unresolved. Germline CDR1 and CDR2: LNHNV and YYDKDF (reference sequence). This CDR3 spans 16 amino acids. Deletions cut 2 bases from V and 0 bases from J, with 8 bases between. CDR3 residues: CATSRPRFSGANVLTF. Written as DNA, the CDR3 is TGTGCCACCAGCAGACCACGGTTCTCTGGGGCCAACGTCCTGACTTTC.

V usage is TRBV5-1 and J usage is TRBJ2-7, with 10 nucleotides matching TRBD2. The germline V gene encodes CDR1 SGHRS and CDR2 YFSETQ. Trimming took 3 bases from V and 4 from J; bases not matched to a gene: 7. CDR3 length: 15 residues. The CDR3 loop reads CASSSLAGAVYEQYF. DNA for the CDR3: TGCGCCAGCAGCTCCCTAGCGGGGGCGGTTTACGAGCAGTACTTC.

In its sample, this clonotype was seen a few times. The V and J genes are TRBV6-1 and TRBJ1-1; perhaps TRBD1 as D (5 bases). The CDR3 sequence is 13 residues long. Trimming took 7 bases from V and 2 from J, leaving 11 bases between them. Germline V lookup: CDR1 MNHNS, CDR2 SASEGT. The CDR3 sequence is CASTFGGNTEAFF. In nucleotides, the CDR3 is TGTGCCAGCACCTTCGGGGGAAACACTGAAGCTTTCTTT.

J is TRBJ2-1 and V is TRBV5-1; the D call may be TRBD1 or TRBD2 (5 bases each). Germline values: CDR1 SGHRS, CDR2 YFSETQ. The CDR3 consists of 13 residues. The ends were cut back, 4 bases at V and 8 bases at J, with 13 bases in the middle. The CDR3 protein is CASSVDGDDEQFF. In DNA, the CDR3 is TGCGCCAGCAGCGTGGACGGGGACGATGAGCAGTTCTTC. The complete variable domain, with remaining parts taken from reference TRBV5-1 and TRBJ2-1, reads KAGVTQTPRYLIKTRGQQVTLSCSPISGHRSVSWYQQTPGQGLQFLFEYFSETQRNKGNFPGRFSGRQFSNSRSEMNVSTLELGDSALYLCASSVDGDDEQFFGPGTRLTVL.

This clonotype came up a few times. J is TRBJ2-3 and V is TRBV11-2, with 8 bases lining up with TRBD2. The CDR3 is 16 amino acids. The germline V gene encodes CDR1 SGHAT and CDR2 FQNNGV. The V segment lost 5 bases and the J segment 4 bases; nucleotides outside the gene matches: 11. CDR3 amino acids: CASSRSHDGGADTQYF. For the CDR3, the DNA is TGTGCCAGCAGCCGAAGCCACGACGGGGGGGCAGATACGCAGTATTTT.